A selection of T cell receptor beta chains follows, all from one sample in a study of CD8+CD57+ T cells in acquired aplastic anemia. TCRdb recomputed calls from the reads with MiXCR, one row per CDR3 protein. The sample has 150,000 to 200,000 distinct CDR3 sequences, around 60% seen once. Sequenced: sorted CD4+, CD8+, or CD8+CD57+ T cells (not recorded which) from PBMCs. These receptors originate from a human donor with aplastic anemia. Each CDR3 is given with its conserved first and last residue. D genes are given only for firm matches. Expanded clones are given a class, and other clones once, few, many or no size at all.

>TRBV11-2|TRBJ2-3|.|many
TGTGCCAGCAGCTTGCAGGATACGCAGTATTTT
CASSLQDTQYF
>TRBV19|TRBJ1-1|.|.
TGTGCCAGTAGTATATCAGGGGATTGGATCACTGAAGCTTTCTTT
CASSISGDWITEAFF
>TRBV20-1|TRBJ1-2|.|.
TGCAGTGCTAGTCGGGCGAGGGATGGCTACACCTTC
CSASRARDGYTF
>TRBV2|TRBJ1-6|.|.
TGTGCCAGCAGTGCGGAGACTAATTCACCCCTCCACTTT
CASSAETNSPLHF
>TRBV2|TRBJ1-1|.|.
TGTGCCAGCAGGGATGGGATGAACACTGAAGCTTTCTTT
CASRDGMNTEAFF
>TRBV19|TRBJ1-5|.|many
TGTGCCAGTATATCGAGGGAGGGCAATCAGCCCCAGCATTTT
CASISREGNQPQHF
>TRBV7-9|TRBJ2-7|TRBD2|.
TGTGCCAGCAGCTTAGGACGCAGCGGGACCTTCTACGAGCAGTACTTC
CASSLGRSGTFYEQYF
>TRBV7-9|TRBJ2-3|.|.
TGTGCCAGCAGCCCGCCGGCTGATACGCAGTATTTT
CASSPPADTQYF
>TRBV7-9|TRBJ1-4|TRBD1|.
TGCGCCAGCAGCTTGGAACAGGGGGCCGCAGATGAAAAACTGTTTTTT
CASSLEQGAADEKLFF
>TRBV29-1|TRBJ1-2|.|.
TGCAGCTGGGGCAGGCTGACTAGCTATGGCTACACCTTC
CSWGRLTSYGYTF
>TRBV24-1|TRBJ2-5|.|.
TGTGCCACCAGTGATACGGAATTTAGGGAGACCCAGTACTTC
CATSDTEFRETQYF
>TRBV7-2|TRBJ1-3|TRBD1|.
TGTGCCAGCAGCTTAGCGTGGACAGGGGGCTCCGGAAACACCATATATTTT
CASSLAWTGGSGNTIYF
>TRBV9|TRBJ2-7|TRBD2|.
TGTGCCAGCTCAACTAGCGGGAGCTCCTACGAGCAGTACTTC
CASSTSGSSYEQYF
>TRBV24-1|TRBJ2-2|TRBD1|.
TGTGCCACCAGTGACGGACAGGATCACGGGGAGCTGTTTTTT
CATSDGQDHGELFF
>TRBV14|TRBJ2-5|.|.
TGTGCCAGCAGCCAAAAGGGGTTCCAGAGGGAGACCCAGTACTTC
CASSQKGFQRETQYF
>TRBV10-3|TRBJ1-5|.|.
TGTGCCATCAGTGAGGGGAAGAGGTCGAATCAGCCCCAGCATTTT
CAISEGKRSNQPQHF
>TRBV7-8|TRBJ2-2|TRBD1|.
TGTGCCAGCAGCACCAGGGACAGAGACACCGGGGAGCTGTTTTTT
CASSTRDRDTGELFF
>TRBV27|TRBJ1-6|.|.
TGTGCCAGCAGTTTATCTCAGGGCAGCTCCTATAATTCACCCCTCCACTTT
CASSLSQGSSYNSPLHF